The 2 T cell receptor beta chains listed next were all sequenced from one sample in a study of T cells in women clearing cervical HPV infection. Clones were read by immunoSEQ multiplex PCR, and TCRdb kept only the in-frame ones, dropping some. The table lists roughly 31,000 clones. The sequenced material came from blood buffy coat. The receptor source for this set is a woman between 18 and 70 years old with a cervical HPV16 infection that either progressed to CIN3+ or cleared (not recorded which).

Considering frequency, this clone is medium-sized. The CDR3 DNA, read in part, is TGTGCCATCAGTGGTCAATTGGGTCTAGGAAACAATGAG. This gives the protein CAISGQLGLGNNE. The whole CDR3 region reads CAISGQLGLGNNEQFF. The rearrangement joins TRBV10-3 to TRBJ2-1; D remains unclear. The read comes to an end 3 residues before the CDR3 does, leaving the germline J gene to fill in the end. With 4 bases removed from V and 5 bases from J, the gap between germline ends came to 18 bases. Looked up from germline, CDR1 is ENHRY and CDR2 is SYGVKD. The CDR3 totals 16 residues.

Remarks on this clone: The read ends 3 residues early relative to the CDR3; the germline J gene fills the gap. The J gene is TRBJ2-4, the V gene TRBV10-3, with 12 bases lining up with TRBD1. The CDR3 covers 16 residues. The V gene's germline CDR1 is ENHRY and CDR2 SYGVKD. CDR3: CAISETGTGGNQPQYF. The CDR3 bases that were read are TGTGCCATCAGTGAGACCGGGACAGGGGGCAATCAGCCT.